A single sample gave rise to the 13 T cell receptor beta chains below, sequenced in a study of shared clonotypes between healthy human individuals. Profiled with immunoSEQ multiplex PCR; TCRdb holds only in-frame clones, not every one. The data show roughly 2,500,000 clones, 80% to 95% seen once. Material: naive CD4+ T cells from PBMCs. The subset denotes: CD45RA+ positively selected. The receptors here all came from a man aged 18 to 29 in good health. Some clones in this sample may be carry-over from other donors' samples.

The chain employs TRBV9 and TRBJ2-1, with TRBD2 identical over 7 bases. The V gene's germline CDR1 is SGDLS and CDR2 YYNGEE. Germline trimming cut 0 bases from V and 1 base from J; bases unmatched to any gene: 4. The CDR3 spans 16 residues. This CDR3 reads CASSVAGGRSYNEQFF. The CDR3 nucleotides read TGTGCCAGCAGCGTAGCGGGAGGAAGGTCCTACAATGAGCAGTTCTTC.

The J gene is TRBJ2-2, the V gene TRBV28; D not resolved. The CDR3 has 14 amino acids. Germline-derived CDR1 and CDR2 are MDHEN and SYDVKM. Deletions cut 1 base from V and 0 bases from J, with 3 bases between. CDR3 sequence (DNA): TGTGCCAGCAGTTTATTTTCGAACACCGGGGAGCTGTTTTTT. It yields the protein CASSLFSNTGELFF.

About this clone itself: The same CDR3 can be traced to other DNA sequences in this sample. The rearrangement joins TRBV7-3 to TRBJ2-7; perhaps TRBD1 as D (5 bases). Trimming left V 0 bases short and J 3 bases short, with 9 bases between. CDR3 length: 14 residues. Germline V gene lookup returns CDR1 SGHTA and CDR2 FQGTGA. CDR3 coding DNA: TGTGCCAGCAGCTTAACTCGAGACAGCTACGAGCAGTACTTC. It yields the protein CASSLTRDSYEQYF.

The CDR3: CASSPGTPSGYTF. In nucleotides, the CDR3 is TGTGCCAGCAGCCCCGGGACGCCTTCCGGCTACACCTTC. The V gene is TRBV6-6, the J gene TRBJ1-2, with D perhaps TRBD1 (5 bases). Germline V gene lookup returns CDR1 MNHNY and CDR2 SVGAGI (reference sequence). The length of the CDR3 is 13 residues. The germline V and J ends were trimmed by 6 bases and 8 bases, with 16 bases remaining between them.

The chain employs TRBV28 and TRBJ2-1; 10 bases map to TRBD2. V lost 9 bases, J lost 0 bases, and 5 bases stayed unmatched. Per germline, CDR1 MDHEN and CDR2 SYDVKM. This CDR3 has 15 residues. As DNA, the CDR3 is TGTGCCAGTTTTAGCGGGGGGAGCTCCTACAATGAGCAGTTCTTC. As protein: CASFSGGSSYNEQFF.

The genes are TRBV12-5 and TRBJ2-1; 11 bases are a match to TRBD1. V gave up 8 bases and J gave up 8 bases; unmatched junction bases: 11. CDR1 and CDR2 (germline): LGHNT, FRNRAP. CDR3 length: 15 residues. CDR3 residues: CASSRGQGALDEQFF. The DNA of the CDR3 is TGTGCTAGTTCTAGAGGACAGGGGGCTTTGGATGAGCAGTTCTTC.

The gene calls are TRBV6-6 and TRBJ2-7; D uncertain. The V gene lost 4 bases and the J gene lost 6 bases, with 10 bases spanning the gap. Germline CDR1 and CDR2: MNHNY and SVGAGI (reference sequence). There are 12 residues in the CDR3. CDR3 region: CASSFVDREQYF. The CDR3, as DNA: TGTGCCAGCAGTTTTGTCGATCGCGAGCAGTACTTC.

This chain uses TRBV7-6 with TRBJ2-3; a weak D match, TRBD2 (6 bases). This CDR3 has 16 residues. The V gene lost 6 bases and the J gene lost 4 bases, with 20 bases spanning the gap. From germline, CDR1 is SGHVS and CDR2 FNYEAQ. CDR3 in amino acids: CASRAGTHVLPDTQYF. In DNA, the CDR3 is TGTGCCAGCAGAGCCGGGACTCACGTTTTACCAGATACGCAGTATTTT.

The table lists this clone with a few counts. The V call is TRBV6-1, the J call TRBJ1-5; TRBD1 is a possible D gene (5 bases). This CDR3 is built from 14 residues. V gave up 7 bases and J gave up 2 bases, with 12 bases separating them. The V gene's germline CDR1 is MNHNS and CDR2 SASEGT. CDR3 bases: TGTGCCAGCACGGCAGGGTTAGGCAATCAGCCCCAGCATTTT. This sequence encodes CASTAGLGNQPQHF.

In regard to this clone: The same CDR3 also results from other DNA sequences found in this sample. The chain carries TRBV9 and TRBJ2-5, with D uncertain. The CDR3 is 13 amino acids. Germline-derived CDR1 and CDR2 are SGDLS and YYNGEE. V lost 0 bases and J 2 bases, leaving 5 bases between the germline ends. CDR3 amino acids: CASSVAGQETQYF. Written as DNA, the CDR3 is TGTGCCAGCAGCGTAGCGGGTCAAGAGACCCAGTACTTC.

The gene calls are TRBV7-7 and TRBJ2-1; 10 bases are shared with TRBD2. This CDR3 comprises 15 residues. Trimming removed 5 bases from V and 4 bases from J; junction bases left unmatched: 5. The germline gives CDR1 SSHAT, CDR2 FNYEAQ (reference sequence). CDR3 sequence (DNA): TGTGCCAGCAGCCGACTAGCGGGTGGGTACAATGAGCAGTTCTTC. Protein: CASSRLAGGYNEQFF.

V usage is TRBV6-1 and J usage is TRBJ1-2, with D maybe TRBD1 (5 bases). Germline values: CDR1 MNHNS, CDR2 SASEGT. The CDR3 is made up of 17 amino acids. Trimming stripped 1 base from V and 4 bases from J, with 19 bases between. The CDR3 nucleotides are TGTGCCAGCAGTGAAGGGGGGGGAGGGCCCTTGGGCTATGGCTACACCTTC. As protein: CASSEGGGGPLGYGYTF.

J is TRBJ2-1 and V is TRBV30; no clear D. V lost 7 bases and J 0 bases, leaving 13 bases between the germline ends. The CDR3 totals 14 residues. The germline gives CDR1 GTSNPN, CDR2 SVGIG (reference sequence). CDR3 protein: CASQAASSYNEQFF. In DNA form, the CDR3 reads TGTGCCTCCCAGGCCGCGAGCTCCTACAATGAGCAGTTCTTC.